This record covers a single T cell receptor beta chain. These data are taken from a study of technical replicates of blood from several donors. The table came from immunoSEQ multiplex PCR; TCRdb's copy has only in-frame clones and leaves some out. This table holds about 50,000 clones, 90% to 96% found once. The germline gives CDR1 SGHAT, CDR2 FQNNGV. This CDR3 spans 15 amino acids. Trimming removed 0 bases at V and 7 bases at J, with 16 bases between. V usage is TRBV11-2 and J usage is TRBJ2-7, with a possible D match to TRBD2 (5 bases). The sequence was obtained from a human donor in good health. Input material: T cells isolated from PBMCs. The CDR3 DNA reads TGTGCCAGCAGCTTAGATGGGCTAGCTGAGGTAGAGCAGTACTTC. Its protein product is CASSLDGLAEVEQYF. Full variable domain (missing parts from reference TRBV11-2 and TRBJ2-7): EAGVAQSPRYKIIEKRQSVAFWCNPISGHATLYWYQQILGQGPKLLIQFQNNGVVDDSQLPKDRFSAERLKGVDSTLKIQPAKLEDSAVYLCASSLDGLAEVEQYFGPGTRLTVT.